Listed below are T cell receptor beta chains from one sample, sequenced in a study of blood T cell repertoires in COVID-19. The table came from immunoSEQ multiplex PCR; TCRdb's copy has only in-frame clones and leaves some out. The sample has roughly 200,000 clones, roughly four fifths seen once; the top ten hold approximately 4%. Sequencing was performed on peripheral blood. The receptor source for this set is a man aged 45-65 years with active or convalescent COVID-19. CDR3s include the opening cysteine and the closing phenylalanine or tryptophan. D genes are given only for firm matches. For some rows the clone size is stated as once, few or many, or as a class when expanded; others skip it.

abundance	v_gene	d_gene	j_gene	CDR3nt	CDR3aa
-	TRBV7-9	-	TRBJ1-4	TGTGCCAGCAGCTTCCGGGAGTGGGGAGAAAAACTGTTTTTT	CASSFREWGEKLFF
-	TRBV27	-	TRBJ1-5	TGTGCCAGCAGCCCTCGGACAGCCAATCAGCCCCAGCATTTT	CASSPRTANQPQHF
-	TRBV11-2	TRBD2	TRBJ2-3	TGTGCCAGCAGCGTCCCGGGACTAGCCCCAGATACGCAGTATTTT	CASSVPGLAPDTQYF
once	TRBV5-8	-	TRBJ1-1	TGTGCCAGCAGTCTAAGGAGCACTGAAGCTTTCTTT	CASSLRSTEAFF
-	TRBV3-1/TRBV3-2	TRBD1	TRBJ1-6	TGTGCCAGCAGCCAGGACAGGGAGGCTAATTCACCCCTCCACTTT	CASSQDREANSPLHF
-	TRBV18	TRBD1	TRBJ2-1	TGTGCCAGCTCATTCACAGGGGGAAGCTCCTACAATGAGCAGTTCTTC	CASSFTGGSSYNEQFF
many	TRBV5-1	-	TRBJ1-1	TGCGCCAGCAGCTTGGCCCAGAACACTGAAGCTTTCTTT	CASSLAQNTEAFF
-	TRBV6-1	TRBD1	TRBJ2-7	TGTGCCAGCAGTGACCGGACAGGGAACTACGAGCAGTACTTC	CASSDRTGNYEQYF
-	TRBV30	TRBD1	TRBJ1-5	TGTGCCTGCGGACAGGGGGCGGAACAGCCCCAGCATTTT	CACGQGAEQPQHF
-	TRBV6-5	TRBD1	TRBJ1-2	TGTGCCAGCAGCGTGGACAGGGGTATCTATGGCTACACCTTC	CASSVDRGIYGYTF
-	TRBV6-5	-	TRBJ1-5	TGTGCCAGCAGACCCGGTTATATCGGCAATCAGCCCCAGCATTTT	CASRPGYIGNQPQHF
-	TRBV3-1/TRBV3-2	TRBD1	TRBJ2-1	TGTGCCAGCAGCCACCGACAGGGAATCTCCTACAATGAGCAGTTCTTC	CASSHRQGISYNEQFF
-	TRBV29-1	-	TRBJ1-3	TGCAGCGTGCGGGACGATGGAAACACCATATATTTT	CSVRDDGNTIYF
-	TRBV6-4	TRBD1	TRBJ1-2	TGTGCCAGCAGTCAAACAGGGGTCGGAGGCTACACCTTC	CASSQTGVGGYTF
-	TRBV29-1	TRBD1	TRBJ2-2	TGCAGCGTCCAGGGGCAGGGGGCCGGGGAGCTGTTTTTT	CSVQGQGAGELFF
-	TRBV28	-	TRBJ2-7	TGTGCCAGCAAAGAGGGGAGGTACGAGCAGTACTTC	CASKEGRYEQYF